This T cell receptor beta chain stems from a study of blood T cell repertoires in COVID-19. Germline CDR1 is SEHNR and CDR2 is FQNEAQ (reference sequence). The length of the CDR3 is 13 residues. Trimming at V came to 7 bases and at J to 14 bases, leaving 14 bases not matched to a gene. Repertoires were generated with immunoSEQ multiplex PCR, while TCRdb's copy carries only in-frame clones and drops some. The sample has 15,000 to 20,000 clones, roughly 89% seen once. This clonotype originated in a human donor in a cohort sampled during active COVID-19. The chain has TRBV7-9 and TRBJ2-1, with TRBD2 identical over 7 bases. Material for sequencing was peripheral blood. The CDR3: CASNKLAGGREFF. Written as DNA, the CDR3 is TGTGCCAGCAACAAATTAGCTGGTGGGAGGGAGTTCTTC. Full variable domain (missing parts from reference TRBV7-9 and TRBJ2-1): DTGVSQNPRHKITKRGQNVTFRCDPISEHNRLYWYRQTLGQGPEFLTYFQNEAQLEKSRLLSDRFSAERPKGSFSTLEIQRTEQGDSAMYLCASNKLAGGREFFGPGTRLTVL.